This TCR beta chain was found in a study of T cells after yellow fever vaccination. V was clipped by 2 bases and J by 0 bases; unmatched bases: 8. The CDR3 is made up of 18 amino acids. Germline assignment: CDR1 SGHRS and CDR2 YFSETQ. Using its own MiXCR run on the 5' RACE reads, TCRdb lists one record per CDR3 protein. The table includes a few hundred thousand distinct CDR3 sequences, approximately 8% detected once. Only a few counts were recorded for this clonotype. This sequence joins TRBV5-1 and TRBJ2-2, with 9 bases identical to TRBD2. The source material was CD4+ T cells sorted from PBMCs, sampled 5 days after the yellow fever booster vaccination. The receptor comes from a man younger than 35 who received the YFV17D yellow fever vaccine. CDR3 residues: CASSLIAGEGPNTGELFF. CDR3 in DNA: TGCGCCAGCAGCTTAATAGCGGGGGAGGGGCCGAACACCGGGGAGCTGTTTTTT.